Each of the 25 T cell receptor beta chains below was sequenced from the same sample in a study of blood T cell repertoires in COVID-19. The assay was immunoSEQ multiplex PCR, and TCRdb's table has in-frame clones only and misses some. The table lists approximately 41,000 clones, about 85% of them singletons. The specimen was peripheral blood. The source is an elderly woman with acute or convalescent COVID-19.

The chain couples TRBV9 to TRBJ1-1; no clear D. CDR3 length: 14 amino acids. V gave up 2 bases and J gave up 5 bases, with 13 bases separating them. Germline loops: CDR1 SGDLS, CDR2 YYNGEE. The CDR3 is CASSVRDSGTEAFF. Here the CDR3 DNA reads TGTGCCAGCAGCGTCCGGGATTCTGGTACTGAAGCTTTCTTT.

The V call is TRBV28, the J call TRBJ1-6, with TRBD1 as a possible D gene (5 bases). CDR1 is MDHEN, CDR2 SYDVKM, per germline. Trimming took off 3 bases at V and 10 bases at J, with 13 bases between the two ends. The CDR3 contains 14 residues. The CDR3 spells CASSLGLSISPLHF. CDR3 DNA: TGTGCCAGCAGTTTGGGACTCTCGATCTCACCCCTCCACTTT.

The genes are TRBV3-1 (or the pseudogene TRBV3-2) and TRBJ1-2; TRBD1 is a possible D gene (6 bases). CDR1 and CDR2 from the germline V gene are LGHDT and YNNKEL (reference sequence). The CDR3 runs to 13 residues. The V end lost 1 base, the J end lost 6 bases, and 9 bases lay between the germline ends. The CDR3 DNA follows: TGTGCCAGCAGCCAAGCTCCAGGGGATGGCTACACCTTC. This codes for CASSQAPGDGYTF.

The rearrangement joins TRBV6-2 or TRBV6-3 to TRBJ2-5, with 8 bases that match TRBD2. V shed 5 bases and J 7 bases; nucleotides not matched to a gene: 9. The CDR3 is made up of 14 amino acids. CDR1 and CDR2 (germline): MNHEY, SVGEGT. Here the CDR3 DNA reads TGTGCCAGCAGTGCGGGACTAGTTGTGGGGACCCAGTACTTC. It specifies CASSAGLVVGTQYF.

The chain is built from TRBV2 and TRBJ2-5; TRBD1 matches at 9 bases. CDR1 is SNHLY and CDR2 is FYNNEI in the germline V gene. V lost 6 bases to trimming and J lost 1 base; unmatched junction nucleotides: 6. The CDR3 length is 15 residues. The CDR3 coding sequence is TGTGCCAGCAGGTTTGACAGGGGGATCCAAGAGACCCAGTACTTC. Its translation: CASRFDRGIQETQYF. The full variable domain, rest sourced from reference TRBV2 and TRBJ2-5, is EPEVTQTPSHQVTQMGQEVILRCVPISNHLYFYWYRQILGQKVEFLVSFYNNEISEKSEIFDDQFSVERPDGSNFTLKIRSTKLEDSAMYFCASRFDRGIQETQYFGPGTRLLVL.

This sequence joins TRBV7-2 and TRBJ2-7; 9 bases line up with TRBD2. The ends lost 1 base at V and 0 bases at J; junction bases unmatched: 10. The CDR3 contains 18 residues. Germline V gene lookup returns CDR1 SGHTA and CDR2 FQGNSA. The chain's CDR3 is CASSLGPIGSGSSYEQYF. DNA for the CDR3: TGTGCCAGCAGCTTAGGCCCTATTGGTAGCGGGAGCTCCTACGAGCAGTACTTC.

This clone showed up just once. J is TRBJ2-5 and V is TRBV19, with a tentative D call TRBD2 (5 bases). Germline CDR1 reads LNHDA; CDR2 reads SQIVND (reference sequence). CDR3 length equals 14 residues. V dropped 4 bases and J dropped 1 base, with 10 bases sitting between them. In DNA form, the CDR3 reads TGTGCCAGTAGTACCGGGGAAGTCCAAGAGACCCAGTACTTC. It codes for CASSTGEVQETQYF.

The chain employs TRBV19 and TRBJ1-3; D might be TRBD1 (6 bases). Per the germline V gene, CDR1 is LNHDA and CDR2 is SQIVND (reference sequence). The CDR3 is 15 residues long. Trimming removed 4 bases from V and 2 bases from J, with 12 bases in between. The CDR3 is CASSTTGTPGNTIYF. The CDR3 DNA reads TGTGCCAGTAGTACTACCGGGACACCTGGAAACACCATATATTTT.

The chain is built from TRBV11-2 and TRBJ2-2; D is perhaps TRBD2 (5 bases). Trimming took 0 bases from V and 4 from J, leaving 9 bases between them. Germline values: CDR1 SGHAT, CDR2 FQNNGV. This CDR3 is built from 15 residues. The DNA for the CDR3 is TGTGCCAGCAGCTTAGATCCGGGGATCACCGGGGAGCTGTTTTTT. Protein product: CASSLDPGITGELFF.

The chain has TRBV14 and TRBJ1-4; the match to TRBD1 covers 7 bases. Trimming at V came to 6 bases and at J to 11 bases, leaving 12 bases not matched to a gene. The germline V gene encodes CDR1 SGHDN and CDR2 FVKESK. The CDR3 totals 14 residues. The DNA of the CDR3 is TGTGCCAGCAGGGCGACAGGGTTTATCGGGAAACTGTTTTTT. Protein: CASRATGFIGKLFF.

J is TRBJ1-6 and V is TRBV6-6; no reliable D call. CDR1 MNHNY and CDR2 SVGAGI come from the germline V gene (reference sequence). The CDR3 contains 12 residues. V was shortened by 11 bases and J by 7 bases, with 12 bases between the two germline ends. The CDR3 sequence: CAAGRLNSPLHF. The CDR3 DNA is TGTGCCGCGGGAAGGCTGAATTCACCCCTCCACTTT.

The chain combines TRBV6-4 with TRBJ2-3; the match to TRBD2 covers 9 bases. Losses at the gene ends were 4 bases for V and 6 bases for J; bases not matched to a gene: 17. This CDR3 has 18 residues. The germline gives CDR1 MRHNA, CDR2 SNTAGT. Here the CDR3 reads CASSASPGSGGSGDTQYF. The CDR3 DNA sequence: TGTGCCAGCAGTGCCTCTCCGGGCAGCGGGGGGTCAGGGGATACGCAGTATTTT.

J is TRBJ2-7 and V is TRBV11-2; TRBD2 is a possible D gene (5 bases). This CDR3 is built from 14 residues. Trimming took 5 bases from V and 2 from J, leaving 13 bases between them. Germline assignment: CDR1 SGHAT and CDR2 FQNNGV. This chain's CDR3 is CASSPGVGAYEQYF. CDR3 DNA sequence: TGTGCCAGCAGCCCCGGGGTCGGAGCCTACGAGCAGTACTTC.

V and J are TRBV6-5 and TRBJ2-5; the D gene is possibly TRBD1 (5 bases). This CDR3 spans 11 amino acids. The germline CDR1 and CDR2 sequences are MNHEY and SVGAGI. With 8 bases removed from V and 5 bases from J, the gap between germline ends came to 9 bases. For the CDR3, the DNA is TGTGCCAGCGGACAATCGGAGACCCAGTACTTC. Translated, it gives CASGQSETQYF.

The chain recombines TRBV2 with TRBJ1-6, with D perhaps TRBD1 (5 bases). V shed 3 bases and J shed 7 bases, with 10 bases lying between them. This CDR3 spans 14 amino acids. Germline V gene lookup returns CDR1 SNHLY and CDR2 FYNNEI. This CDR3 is CASSEGQFNSPLHF. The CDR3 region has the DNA TGTGCCAGCAGTGAGGGGCAGTTCAATTCACCCCTCCACTTT.

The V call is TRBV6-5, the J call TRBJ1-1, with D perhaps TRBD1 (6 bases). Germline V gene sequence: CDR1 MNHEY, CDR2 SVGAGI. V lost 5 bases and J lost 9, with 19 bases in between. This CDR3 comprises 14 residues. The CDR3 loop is CASSMGGGTKKAFF. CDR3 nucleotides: TGTGCCAGCAGTATGGGAGGGGGGACGAAAAAAGCTTTCTTT.

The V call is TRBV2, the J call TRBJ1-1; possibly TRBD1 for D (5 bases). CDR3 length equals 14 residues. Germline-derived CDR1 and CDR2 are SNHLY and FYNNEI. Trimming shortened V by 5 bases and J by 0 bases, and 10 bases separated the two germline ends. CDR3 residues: CASSLQGVNTEAFF. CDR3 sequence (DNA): TGTGCCAGCAGTCTTCAGGGTGTGAACACTGAAGCTTTCTTT.

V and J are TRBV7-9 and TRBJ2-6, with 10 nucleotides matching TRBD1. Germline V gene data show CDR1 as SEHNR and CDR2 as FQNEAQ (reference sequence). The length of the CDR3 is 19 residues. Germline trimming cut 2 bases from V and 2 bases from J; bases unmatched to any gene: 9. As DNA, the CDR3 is TGTGCCAGCAGCTTACCCCGGGACAGGGGTCTTGCTGGGGCCAACGTCCTGACTTTC. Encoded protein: CASSLPRDRGLAGANVLTF.

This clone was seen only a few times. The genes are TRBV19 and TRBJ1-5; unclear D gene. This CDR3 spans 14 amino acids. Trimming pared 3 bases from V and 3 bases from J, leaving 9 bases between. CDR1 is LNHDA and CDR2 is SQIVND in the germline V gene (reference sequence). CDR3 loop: CASSMGRNNQPQHF. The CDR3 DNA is TGTGCCAGTAGTATGGGCAGAAACAATCAGCCCCAGCATTTT.

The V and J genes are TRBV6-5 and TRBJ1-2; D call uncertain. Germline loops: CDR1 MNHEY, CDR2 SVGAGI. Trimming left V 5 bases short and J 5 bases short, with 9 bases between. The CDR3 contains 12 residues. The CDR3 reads CASSPTLYGYTF. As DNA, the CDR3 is TGTGCCAGCAGTCCAACTCTTTATGGCTACACCTTC.

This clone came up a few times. The chain's CDR3 is CASSIQGGMNTEAFF. The CDR3 coding sequence is TGTGCCAGCAGTATACAGGGGGGCATGAACACTGAAGCTTTCTTT. The chain recombines TRBV27 with TRBJ1-1; 8 nucleotides agree with TRBD1. The V gene's germline CDR1 is MNHEY and CDR2 SMNVEV (reference sequence). The ends lost 5 bases at V and 0 bases at J; junction bases unmatched: 5. The CDR3 covers 15 residues.

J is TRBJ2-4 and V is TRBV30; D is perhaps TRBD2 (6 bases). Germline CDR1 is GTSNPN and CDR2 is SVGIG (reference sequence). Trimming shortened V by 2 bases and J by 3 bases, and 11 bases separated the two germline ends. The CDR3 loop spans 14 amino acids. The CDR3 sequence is CAWSWQGGKNIQYF. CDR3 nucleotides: TGTGCCTGGAGTTGGCAGGGAGGCAAAAACATTCAGTACTTC.

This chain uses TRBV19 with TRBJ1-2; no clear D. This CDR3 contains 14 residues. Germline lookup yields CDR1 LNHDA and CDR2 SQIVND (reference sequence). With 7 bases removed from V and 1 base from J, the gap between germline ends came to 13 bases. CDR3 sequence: CASNRAANNYGYTF. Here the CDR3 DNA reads TGTGCCAGTAATCGAGCCGCTAATAACTATGGCTACACCTTC.

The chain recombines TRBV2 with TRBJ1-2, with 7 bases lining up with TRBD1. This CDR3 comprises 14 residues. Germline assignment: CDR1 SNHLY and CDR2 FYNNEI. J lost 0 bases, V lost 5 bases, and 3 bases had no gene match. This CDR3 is CASSRDSSNYGYTF. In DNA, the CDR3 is TGTGCCAGCAGTCGGGACAGCTCTAACTATGGCTACACCTTC.

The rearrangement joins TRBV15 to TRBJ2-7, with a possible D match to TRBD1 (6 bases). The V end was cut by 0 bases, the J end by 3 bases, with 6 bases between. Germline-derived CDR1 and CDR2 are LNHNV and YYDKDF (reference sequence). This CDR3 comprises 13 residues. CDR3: CATSRDRGYEQYF. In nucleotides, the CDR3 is TGTGCCACCAGCAGAGACAGGGGCTACGAGCAGTACTTC.